Below, one TCR beta chain is given with its context. This sample is drawn from a study of T-cell reconstitution after alpha-beta-depleted transplantation in children. The germline V gene encodes CDR1 LGHNA and CDR2 YNFKEQ. The CDR3 is 15 amino acids. Trimming took 4 bases from V and 5 from J; bases not matched to a gene: 9. Unique molecular identifiers were built into the TCRbeta library. TCRdb redid the calling of the PCR reads with MiXCR, one entry per CDR3 protein. This table has about a million distinct CDR3 sequences, 25% to 30% appearing once. The origin of this receptor is a boy in the first two years of life who had a stem cell transplant for SCID, so the T cells may come from the graft donor. Specimen: PBMCs, mostly from graft donor cells, collected 360 days after TCRalphabeta/CD19-depleted stem cell transplant. The chain couples TRBV4-2 to TRBJ2-7; 9 bases agree with TRBD2. CDR3 amino acids: CASSRSGTSFDEQYF. The CDR3 DNA sequence: TGTGCCAGCAGCCGCAGCGGGACTAGCTTCGACGAGCAGTACTTC.